These 12 T cell receptor beta chains were sequenced from one sample in a study of blood T cell repertoires in COVID-19. Measured with immunoSEQ multiplex PCR; TCRdb has only the in-frame clones, and not every one. This table holds around 190,000 clones, more than 80% found once. Sequenced input: peripheral blood. The receptors stem from a woman aged 60-75 years with acute or convalescent COVID-19.

The gene calls are TRBV28 and TRBJ2-5; 13 bases fit TRBD2. CDR3 length equals 19 residues. The germline V gene has CDR1 MDHEN and CDR2 SYDVKM. V was clipped by 4 bases and J by 5 bases; unmatched bases: 16. The CDR3, as DNA: TGTGCCAGCAGTTCACTAGCGGGAGGGCCAAGAGATCAGGCGGAGACCCAGTACTTC. Its translation: CASSSLAGGPRDQAETQYF.

The V and J genes are TRBV19 and TRBJ1-2; 8 nucleotides match TRBD1. The V segment lost 6 bases and the J segment 0 bases; nucleotides outside the gene matches: 9. This CDR3 is 16 amino acids long. The germline V gene has CDR1 LNHDA and CDR2 SQIVND (reference sequence). The DNA of the CDR3 is TGTGCCAGTAGACGAGCCGACAGGGGCTCTAACTATGGCTACACCTTC. Amino acid sequence: CASRRADRGSNYGYTF.

The chain combines TRBV3-1 (or the pseudogene TRBV3-2) with TRBJ2-5; D might be TRBD1 (6 bases). The CDR3 length is 14 residues. Germline loops: CDR1 LGHDT, CDR2 YNNKEL (reference sequence). The V gene lost 3 bases and the J gene lost 0 bases, with 8 bases spanning the gap. DNA for the CDR3: TGTGCCAGCAGCCAGGGGGCCCACCAAGAGACCCAGTACTTC. Translating it yields CASSQGAHQETQYF.

The V and J genes are TRBV30 and TRBJ2-4, with D possibly being TRBD2 (5 bases). The germline gives CDR1 GTSNPN, CDR2 SVGIG (reference sequence). Trimming left V 0 bases short and J 8 bases short, with 14 bases between. This CDR3 contains 14 residues. The CDR3 sequence: CAWSVRGLGDIQYF. The CDR3 bases are TGTGCCTGGAGTGTCCGTGGCCTGGGAGACATTCAGTACTTC.

This chain joins TRBV28 and TRBJ2-2; TRBD2 matches 16 bases. Germline CDR1 is MDHEN and CDR2 is SYDVKM. The CDR3 consists of 16 residues. Trimming cost V 4 bases and J 7 bases; bases outside gene matches: 3. CDR3 DNA sequence: TGTGCCAGCAGTTCGGGACTAGCGGGAGGGTACGGGGAGCTGTTTTTT. As protein: CASSSGLAGGYGELFF. Combining the CDR3 with reference TRBV28 and TRBJ2-2 gives the whole variable domain DVKVTQSSRYLVKRTGEKVFLECVQDMDHENMFWYRQDPGLGLRLIYFSYDVKMKEKGDIPEGYSVSREKKERFSLILESASTNQTSMYLCASSSGLAGGYGELFFGEGSRLTVL.

The chain employs TRBV7-3 and TRBJ2-1; 8 bases match TRBD1. Germline V gene sequence: CDR1 SGHTA, CDR2 FQGTGA. The CDR3 contains 14 residues. J gave up 9 bases and V 5 bases, and 9 bases lay outside the gene matches. Here the CDR3 DNA reads TGTGCCAGCAGCCGGGTCGGACAGGGCGGTGAGCAGTTCTTC. Protein sequence: CASSRVGQGGEQFF.

This chain connects TRBV19 to TRBJ2-1, with TRBD2 as a possible D gene (6 bases). Per the germline V gene, CDR1 is LNHDA and CDR2 is SQIVND (reference sequence). This CDR3 region has 15 residues. V was pared by 7 bases and J by 8 bases, with 21 bases between. This CDR3 is CASTPRDSDFDEQFF. CDR3 DNA sequence: TGTGCCAGTACCCCTAGGGACTCAGACTTCGATGAGCAGTTCTTC.

The chain links TRBV19 to TRBJ2-3, with 8 bases identical to TRBD1. The V and J ends lost 4 bases and 8 bases, in that order; junction bases with no gene match: 14. The CDR3 has 16 amino acids. In germline, CDR1 is LNHDA, CDR2 SQIVND (reference sequence). The CDR3 DNA sequence: TGTGCCAGTAGTAGGGTGGACAGGGTCGGTGATCTTACGCAGTATTTT. This translates into CASSRVDRVGDLTQYF.

The gene calls are TRBV18 and TRBJ2-7; 8 bases agree with TRBD1. Losses at the gene ends were 6 bases for V and 0 bases for J; bases not matched to a gene: 7. CDR1 KGHSH and CDR2 LQKENI come from the germline V gene. The CDR3 runs 15 residues. This chain's CDR3 is CASSQGASSSYEQYF. CDR3 DNA sequence: TGTGCCAGCTCCCAGGGGGCCTCGTCCTCCTACGAGCAGTACTTC.

This chain links TRBV4-2 with TRBJ1-2, with D tentatively TRBD1 (6 bases). In germline, CDR1 is LGHNA, CDR2 YNFKEQ. The CDR3 runs 15 residues. V lost 3 bases to trimming and J lost 5 bases, with 16 bases between them. The CDR3 DNA is TGTGCCAGCAGCCAGGAGGCGAAGGGGGAATATGGCTACACCTTC. It encodes CASSQEAKGEYGYTF.

The chain employs TRBV6-2 or TRBV6-3 and TRBJ2-1; D may be TRBD2 (5 bases). The V gene lost 2 bases and the J gene lost 3 bases, with 11 bases spanning the gap. The length of the CDR3 is 15 residues. Germline CDR1 MNHEY, CDR2 SVGEGT. CDR3 sequence: CASSYGEPLYNEQFF. CDR3 nucleotides: TGTGCCAGCAGTTACGGGGAGCCTCTCTACAATGAGCAGTTCTTC.

This clone showed up just a few times. The V call is TRBV3-1 (or the pseudogene TRBV3-2), the J call TRBJ2-3, with D uncertain. V shed 11 bases and J shed 2 bases, with 11 bases lying between them. Germline-derived CDR1 and CDR2 are LGHDT and YNNKEL (reference sequence). The CDR3 totals 12 residues. CDR3 sequence (DNA): TGTGCCGTCTCTGGGCCCACAGATACGCAGTATTTT. It encodes CAVSGPTDTQYF.